These 25 T cell receptor beta chains share one sample of origin, sequenced in a study of Ad26.COV2.S vaccination and SARS-CoV-2 variants. The data were produced by immunoSEQ multiplex PCR, yet TCRdb's version contains in-frame clones alone and is incomplete. The table has approximately 300,000 clones, about 85% seen once. The treatment here: approximately 18 received Ad26.COV2.S at low or high dose, single or two shots; 5 received placebo; per-sample allocation not given. After the first vaccine or placebo injection, samples were drawn on day 63. The sequencing used peripheral blood, collected in a trial of Ad26.COV2.S vaccine versus placebo. These TCRs come from a person between 18 and 60 years old who received the Ad26.COV2.S COVID-19 vaccine or a placebo.

V and J are TRBV6-1 and TRBJ1-5; perhaps TRBD1 as D (6 bases). The CDR3 runs to 15 residues. CDR1 is MNHNS and CDR2 is SASEGT in the germline V gene. V was clipped by 3 bases and J by 1 base, with 10 bases between them. CDR3 in amino acids: CASSEIGQSNQPQHF. The CDR3 coding sequence is TGTGCCAGCAGTGAGATCGGACAGAGCAATCAGCCCCAGCATTTT.

V and J are TRBV12-5 and TRBJ1-2; D might be TRBD1 (5 bases). Germline CDR1 and CDR2: LGHNT and FRNRAP. The CDR3 runs 16 residues. Trimming took off 0 bases at V and 4 bases at J, with 15 bases between the two ends. CDR3 sequence reads: CASGLVGRARTYGYTF. DNA of the CDR3: TGTGCTAGTGGTTTGGTTGGCAGGGCCCGTACCTATGGCTACACCTTC.

The rearrangement joins TRBV19 to TRBJ1-1; the D gene is possibly TRBD1 (5 bases). Germline loops: CDR1 LNHDA, CDR2 SQIVND (reference sequence). There are 17 residues in the CDR3. The V and J ends lost 5 bases and 0 bases respectively, with 19 bases between them. CDR3 coding DNA: TGTGCCAGTAGTCTCCGGACACCGCAAATGGTGAACACTGAAGCTTTCTTT. Protein product: CASSLRTPQMVNTEAFF.

CDR3 sequence reads: CASSQVWTNPYNEQFF. The CDR3 nucleotides are TGTGCCAGCAGCCAAGTTTGGACGAACCCCTACAATGAGCAGTTCTTC. J is TRBJ2-1 and V is TRBV3-1 (or the pseudogene TRBV3-2); D gene unclear. There are 16 residues in the CDR3. Trimming took 1 base from V and 2 from J, leaving 12 bases between them. In germline, CDR1 is LGHDT, CDR2 YNNKEL (reference sequence).

Concerning this clone: Other nucleotide sequences from this sample produce the same CDR3. The chain has TRBV9 and TRBJ2-3; 8 positions agree with TRBD2. V lost 3 bases, J lost 4 bases, and 4 bases stayed unmatched. Germline loops: CDR1 SGDLS, CDR2 YYNGEE. The CDR3 is 14 amino acids. The CDR3 coding sequence is TGTGCCAGCAGCGCCGGGGGGGGCCCAGATACGCAGTATTTT. Its protein product is CASSAGGGPDTQYF.

The chain carries TRBV3-1 (or the pseudogene TRBV3-2) and TRBJ2-1, with TRBD2 matching 10 bases. Germline V gives CDR1 LGHDT, CDR2 YNNKEL (reference sequence). J was trimmed by 4 bases and V by 0 bases; bases with no gene match: 6. The CDR3 runs to 17 residues. The CDR3 loop is CASSQDAAGGAYNEQFF. As DNA, the CDR3 is TGTGCCAGCAGCCAAGATGCAGCGGGGGGGGCTTACAATGAGCAGTTCTTC.

The V call is TRBV11-3, the J call TRBJ2-7, with 14 bases aligning to TRBD2. The CDR3 consists of 18 residues. Germline assignment: CDR1 SGHNT and CDR2 YENEEA. J was trimmed by 1 base and V by 1 base; bases with no gene match: 6. CDR3 protein: CASSLGPGTSGGSYEQYF. The DNA for the CDR3 is TGTGCCAGCAGCTTAGGTCCGGGGACTAGCGGGGGATCCTACGAGCAGTACTTC.

The chain combines TRBV9 with TRBJ2-3; 7 nucleotides agree with TRBD1. CDR1 is SGDLS and CDR2 is YYNGEE in the germline V gene. This CDR3 has 14 residues. The ends lost 3 bases at V and 4 bases at J; junction bases unmatched: 5. CDR3 sequence: CASSGRGSADTQYF. For the CDR3, the DNA is TGTGCCAGCAGCGGCAGGGGGAGTGCAGATACGCAGTATTTT.

The chain employs TRBV10-1 and TRBJ2-1; TRBD1 matches 10 bases. V lost 8 bases, J lost 6 bases, and 7 bases stayed unmatched. The CDR3 extends over 14 amino acids. CDR1 and CDR2 (germline): WNHNN, SYGVQD (reference sequence). CDR3 nucleotide sequence: TGCGCCAGCTCCGGACAGGGGGTGGCCAATGAGCAGTTCTTC. Translated: CASSGQGVANEQFF.

About this clone: Sequence at one end of the junction differs from germline and may be a read error. This chain links TRBV7-3 with TRBJ2-6; 7 bases fit TRBD2. This CDR3 is built from 15 residues. Germline V gene sequence: CDR1 SGHTA, CDR2 FQGTGA. CDR3 sequence reads: CASSSTLGGVNVLTF. CDR3 nucleotide sequence: TGTGCCAGCAGCTCTACCCTTGGGGGGGTCAACGTCCTGACTTTC.

The chain uses TRBV5-1 and TRBJ2-5, with 10 bases identical to TRBD2. The V segment lost 2 bases and the J segment 5 bases; nucleotides outside the gene matches: 12. This CDR3 spans 17 amino acids. Germline V CDR1 and CDR2: SGHRS, YFSETQ. The CDR3 here is CASSLNPSGGHPETQYF. The CDR3 region has the DNA TGCGCCAGCAGCTTAAACCCTAGCGGGGGACACCCCGAGACCCAGTACTTC.

CDR3 in amino acids: CASSLEWMGGRAEAFF. CDR3 bases: TGTGCCAGCAGCTTAGAATGGATGGGGGGTAGGGCTGAAGCTTTCTTT. The chain links TRBV7-8 to TRBJ1-1, with D possibly being TRBD1 (5 bases). Trimming took 1 base from V and 6 from J, leaving 18 bases between them. Germline V gene sequence: CDR1 SGHVS, CDR2 FQNEAQ. The CDR3 consists of 16 residues.

J is TRBJ2-5 and V is TRBV10-2; possibly TRBD2 for D (6 bases). Trimming removed 1 base from V and 5 bases from J, with 14 bases in between. Germline lookup yields CDR1 WSHSY and CDR2 SAAADI. The CDR3 has 15 amino acids. CDR3 in amino acids: CASSELEGLGETQYF. The CDR3 DNA reads as TGCGCCAGCAGTGAGTTGGAGGGGCTGGGGGAGACCCAGTACTTC.

The genes are TRBV28 and TRBJ1-5; TRBD1 is a possible D gene (6 bases). Germline CDR1 and CDR2: MDHEN and SYDVKM. The V gene lost 6 bases and the J gene lost 4 bases, with 19 bases spanning the gap. This CDR3 is 16 amino acids long. The CDR3, as DNA: TGTGCCAGCAGAGTGATACGGACAGTAGAGAATCAGCCCCAGCATTTT. Residues: CASRVIRTVENQPQHF.

The chain is built from TRBV10-3 and TRBJ2-4, with 11 nucleotides matching TRBD1. CDR1 ENHRY and CDR2 SYGVKD come from the germline V gene. J lost 8 bases, V lost 10 bases, and 4 bases had no gene match. There are 12 residues in the CDR3. DNA of the CDR3: TGTGCCAGCGGGACAGGGGGAGACATTCAGTACTTC. It encodes CASGTGGDIQYF.

The chain joins TRBV28 to TRBJ1-3; TRBD1 agrees at 10 bases. The CDR3 has 17 residues. Germline V gene sequence: CDR1 MDHEN, CDR2 SYDVKM. Trimming cost V 4 bases and J 5 bases; bases outside gene matches: 11. The CDR3 region is CASSSPGDRGTRNTIYF. DNA for the CDR3: TGTGCCAGCAGTTCTCCGGGGGACAGGGGAACTAGAAACACCATATATTTT.

The gene calls are TRBV27 and TRBJ2-7, with D hard to call. From germline, CDR1 is MNHEY and CDR2 SMNVEV (reference sequence). With 2 bases removed from V and 2 bases from J, the gap between germline ends came to 7 bases. There are 13 residues in the CDR3. The CDR3 loop is CASSLNGAYEQYF. CDR3 bases: TGTGCCAGCAGTTTAAATGGGGCCTACGAGCAGTACTTC.

The chain links TRBV24-1 to TRBJ2-1; tentatively, D is TRBD1 (6 bases). There are 14 residues in the CDR3. V was clipped by 5 bases and J by 1 base, with 8 bases between them. The germline V gene encodes CDR1 KGHDR and CDR2 SFDVKD. The chain's CDR3 is CATSARGSYNEQFF. CDR3 nucleotides: TGTGCCACCAGTGCCAGGGGTTCCTACAATGAGCAGTTCTTC.

A note on this clone: The sample carries other DNA sequences with the same CDR3. The CDR3 coding sequence is TGTGCCAGCAGAGGGTACAGGGGCAATCAGCCCCAGCATTTT. Its translation is CASRGYRGNQPQHF. This chain joins TRBV2 and TRBJ1-5; TRBD1 is a possible D gene (6 bases). The CDR3 loop spans 14 amino acids. Trimming left V 6 bases short and J 2 bases short, with 11 bases between. The germline CDR1 and CDR2 sequences are SNHLY and FYNNEI.

This clone was found a few times. The J gene is TRBJ2-3, the V gene TRBV6-7; TRBD2 matches 11 bases. TRBV6-7 is an ORF, with its function uncertain. The trim removed 2 bases at V and 1 base at J, leaving 11 bases unmatched. The CDR3 extends over 19 amino acids. The CDR3 DNA reads as TGTGCCAGCAGTTACGTACTAGCGGGGGACCCCGCTGGCACAGATACGCAGTATTTT. This translates into CASSYVLAGDPAGTDTQYF.

V and J are TRBV5-4 and TRBJ2-5, with D tentatively TRBD1 (6 bases). The CDR3 length is 14 residues. The V end lost 4 bases, the J end lost 1 base, and 11 bases lay between the germline ends. Germline assignment: CDR1 SGHNT and CDR2 YYREEE (reference sequence). The DNA for the CDR3 is TGTGCCAGCAGCCTGGGACATGCCCAAGAGACCCAGTACTTC. Translation: CASSLGHAQETQYF.

Comment on this clone: Other DNA sequences in the sample encode the same CDR3. The V and J genes are TRBV28 and TRBJ1-1; D may be TRBD1 (5 bases). This CDR3 comprises 15 residues. V was trimmed by 3 bases and J by 1 base, leaving 12 bases between them. CDR1 is MDHEN and CDR2 is SYDVKM in the germline V gene. Written as DNA, the CDR3 is TGTGCCAGCAGTTTGGGAGGGAGGGGGAACACTGAAGCTTTCTTT. Translated: CASSLGGRGNTEAFF.

The chain carries TRBV5-4 and TRBJ1-2, with D unresolved. The germline CDR1 and CDR2 sequences are SGHNT and YYREEE (reference sequence). The CDR3 has 13 residues. V shed 0 bases and J shed 4 bases, with 7 bases lying between them. CDR3 protein: CASSLEEGYGYTF. The CDR3 DNA sequence: TGTGCCAGCAGCTTGGAGGAGGGCTATGGCTACACCTTC.

Of note for this clone: An end of the junction does not agree with germline; a read error may underlie this. The gene calls are TRBV7-8 and TRBJ1-5; 9 nucleotides agree with TRBD1. The germline V gene has CDR1 SGHVS and CDR2 FQNEAQ. The CDR3 consists of 15 residues. For the CDR3, the DNA is TGTGCCAGCAGCTTAGTATTATCCGGGACAGGGCTCCTTTTTTTT. Translating it yields CASSLVLSGTGLLFF.

Only one count was recorded for this clone. DNA of the CDR3: TGTGCCAGCAGCTTGGCCGGCGCTTTGCTTAATTCACCCCTCCACTTT. This sequence encodes CASSLAGALLNSPLHF. The rearrangement joins TRBV5-6 to TRBJ1-6; D is undetermined. Trimming shortened V by 0 bases and J by 6 bases, and 13 bases separated the two germline ends. The germline CDR1 and CDR2 sequences are SGHDT and YYEEEE. This CDR3 is 16 amino acids long.